This TCR beta chain was sequenced during a study of response to subunit inactivated influenza vaccine. Study results and limitations: The authors suggested that every seasonal influenza vaccination recruits few new T cells.

In its sample, this clonotype was seen a few times. No antigen is known for it. Using its own MiXCR run on the RT-PCR reads, TCRdb lists one record per CDR3 protein. Of about 570,000 distinct CDR3 sequences in the sample, around 11% were seen once. Sequenced material: PBMCs from blood, taken on the day of vaccination. This clonotype was obtained from a man between 50 and 59 years old who received an inactivated influenza vaccine.

In DNA form, the CDR3 reads TGCAGTGCTAACCCCTCTGCGGGGGAGCAGTACTTC. It is translated as CSANPSAGEQYF. The J gene is TRBJ2-7, the V gene TRBV20-1, with a possible D match to TRBD2 (6 bases). V lost 4 bases and J 7 bases, leaving 14 bases between the germline ends. The CDR3 length is 12 residues. CDR1 and CDR2 (germline): DFQATT, SNEGSKA (reference sequence).